This TCR beta chain was sequenced in a study of regulatory T cells in long-lasting Graves disease. About the study: Over 5 years on antithyroid drugs plus positive TSH receptor antibodies marked Graves' disease as persistent. Study conclusions and caveats: New patients shared 970 or so public clonotypes, and persistent patients shared more, with around 2,600.

Time point here: persistent/refractory GD, antithyroid drugs over 5 years with positive TRAb. Researchers made the TCR library from RNA that was extracted from PBMCs. Remarks on this clonotype: Its antigen remains unknown. This could be a read error, since a much larger clone is one nucleotide away.

iRepertoire HTBI primers and Arm-PCR of CDR3 regions built TCR beta libraries. TCRdb reanalysed the multiplex PCR reads using MiXCR and keeps one entry per CDR3 protein. The data contain about 460,000 distinct CDR3 sequences, approximately 23% of them singletons. This CDR3 has 15 residues. Looked up from germline, CDR1 is PRHDT and CDR2 is FYEKMQ (reference sequence). This sample comprised peripheral blood mononuclear cells (PBMCs), obtained when the disease was refractory, from a patient treated with antithyroid drugs. The origin of this receptor is a female donor with Graves disease. V and J are TRBV13 and TRBJ2-7; D unclear. CDR3 region: CASSTIRKFSCEQYF. DNA for the CDR3: TGTGCCAGCAGCACCATACGTAAGTTCTCCTGCGAGCAGTACTTC.